These T cell receptor beta chains were read from a single sample in a study of control samples from healthy donors and cancer patients. The protocol was immunoSEQ multiplex PCR, while the TCRdb copy is restricted to in-frame clones and leaves out a portion. Of tens of thousands of clones listed, 94% are singletons. Sequencing was performed on blood. The source of these receptors is a woman younger than 45 in good health. Both conserved end residues are part of each CDR3. Fields, in order: clone size, V gene, D gene, J gene, CDR3 DNA, CDR3 protein. The D gene is left open where the match is weak. Some rows have no size entry. The others give once, few or many, or a class for an expanded clone.

once	TRBV7-6	TRBD2	TRBJ2-1	TGTGCCAGCAGCTTACTAGCGGGGAAAGGGAATGAGCAGTTCTTC	CASSLLAGKGNEQFF
once	TRBV5-1	-	TRBJ1-1	TGCGCCAGCAGCTCGACTGGAGGGGACACTGAAGCTTTCTTT	CASSSTGGDTEAFF
-	TRBV4-1	-	TRBJ1-2	TGCGCCAGCAGCCAAGGAGCAGGGTTCTATGGCTACACCTTC	CASSQGAGFYGYTF
-	TRBV3-1/TRBV3-2	-	TRBJ1-3	TGTGCCAGCAGCCAAACAGGACACTCTGGAAACACCATATATTTT	CASSQTGHSGNTIYF
-	TRBV11-2	-	TRBJ1-3	TGTGCCAGCAGCTTAGATTTAACAGGGAGGCCGGACACCATATATTTT	CASSLDLTGRPDTIYF
-	TRBV19	-	TRBJ1-5	TGTGCCAGTAGTGCCGAGAATCAGCCCCAGCATTTT	CASSAENQPQHF
-	TRBV5-1	TRBD2	TRBJ2-3	TGCGCCAGCAGCTTGGGTTCTAGCGGGGGGTCAGATACGCAGTATTTT	CASSLGSSGGSDTQYF
-	TRBV24-1	TRBD2	TRBJ2-3	TGTGCCACCAGTGACCCAGCGGGGGGTATCACAGATACGCAGTATTTT	CATSDPAGGITDTQYF
-	TRBV5-4	-	TRBJ1-2	TGTGCCAGCAGCTTAGAGGGCTACTATGGCTACACCTTC	CASSLEGYYGYTF
-	TRBV3-1/TRBV3-2	-	TRBJ1-5	TGTGCCAGCAGCCAAGATGGTAGCAATCAGCCCCAGCATTTT	CASSQDGSNQPQHF
once	TRBV11-3	-	TRBJ1-1	TGTGCCAGCAGCTGGGGCACTACCACTGAAGCTTTCTTT	CASSWGTTTEAFF
-	TRBV28	TRBD1	TRBJ2-3	TGTGCCAGCAGTTCACTCCGAAGTGAATTGGGACAGGTGGGCACAGATACGCAGTATTTT	CASSSLRSELGQVGTDTQYF
-	TRBV15	-	TRBJ2-7	TGTGCCACCAGCAGCGGCAGGGGGGCCTACGAGCAGTACTTC	CATSSGRGAYEQYF
-	TRBV20-1	-	TRBJ1-2	TGCAGTGCTAGTCAAGGGCCCTATGGCTACACCTTC	CSASQGPYGYTF
-	TRBV2	-	TRBJ2-2	TGTGCCAGCAGCGGAGACAGGGCGGGGACCGGGGAGCTGTTTTTT	CASSGDRAGTGELFF
-	TRBV14	TRBD1	TRBJ1-2	TGTGCCAGCAGTTCCGGGACAGGAACCTATGGCTACACCTTC	CASSSGTGTYGYTF
-	TRBV27	TRBD1	TRBJ1-1	TGTGCCAGCAGTCCGCTGATAGGACAGGGGGGCACTGAAGCTTTCTTT	CASSPLIGQGGTEAFF
-	TRBV28	TRBD2	TRBJ2-5	TGTGCCAGCAGTTTGGGGCGGGGGGCATTGCAAGGAGGGGAGACCCAGTACTTC	CASSLGRGALQGGETQYF
once	TRBV5-1	TRBD2	TRBJ2-5	TGCGCCAGCAGCCTGGGACTAGCGGGGGAAATACAAGAGACCCAGTACTTC	CASSLGLAGEIQETQYF
once	TRBV14	TRBD1	TRBJ2-3	TGTGCCAGCAGCCAAGCCATTAGGACAGGAGTCGCAGATACGCAGTATTTT	CASSQAIRTGVADTQYF
once	TRBV5-4	TRBD1	TRBJ2-1	TGTGCCAGCAGCTTGGGGCAGGGGGCAGGGGATGAGCAGTTCTTC	CASSLGQGAGDEQFF
-	TRBV28	-	TRBJ1-5	TGTGCCAGCACGGGCAGGGGAGCAGGTCAGCCCCAGCATTTT	CASTGRGAGQPQHF
-	TRBV7-3	TRBD1	TRBJ2-1	TGTGCCAGCAGCTTAGGCAGGGGGTACAATGAGCAGTTCTTC	CASSLGRGYNEQFF
-	TRBV2	TRBD1	TRBJ1-2	TGTGCCAGCAGTGAACAGGGACAGGGCAACTATGGCTACACCTTC	CASSEQGQGNYGYTF
-	TRBV5-5	TRBD2	TRBJ2-1	TGTGCCAGCAGCTATGCTAGCGGGAATCACTACAATGAGCAGTTCTTC	CASSYASGNHYNEQFF
-	TRBV21-1	-	TRBJ1-1	TGTGCCAGCGCCTCCATGGATGAAGCTTTCTTT	CASASMDEAFF
-	TRBV13	-	TRBJ2-3	TGTGCCAGCAGCTTAGGCGGCCCGTTGGTAGATACGCAGTATTTT	CASSLGGPLVDTQYF
-	TRBV6-1	TRBD2	TRBJ2-3	TGTGCCAGCAGTGAGACTAGCGGGGGGGCAGATACGCAGTATTTT	CASSETSGGADTQYF
-	TRBV5-1	-	TRBJ1-1	TGCGCCAGCAGCTTGGGGGGATATAACTACCCTGAAGCTTTCTTT	CASSLGGYNYPEAFF
-	TRBV19	TRBD1	TRBJ1-1	TGTGCCAGTAGTAGTTACAGGGGGCTTGCTTTCTTT	CASSSYRGLAFF
once	TRBV28	TRBD2	TRBJ2-5	TGTGCCAGCAGTGTTCTAGCGGGGTTTGAGACCCAGTACTTC	CASSVLAGFETQYF
-	TRBV11-3	-	TRBJ2-6	TGTGCCAGCAGCCAAGAGGACTACCCTCCCTCTGGGGCCAACGTCCTGACTTTC	CASSQEDYPPSGANVLTF
once	TRBV10-3	TRBD1	TRBJ2-2	TGTGCCATCAGCCGACAGGGGGGGAACACCGGGGAGCTGTTTTTT	CAISRQGGNTGELFF
-	TRBV2	TRBD1	TRBJ2-2	TGTGCCAGCAGGACAGGGGAGCCGTACACCGGGGAGCTGTTTTTT	CASRTGEPYTGELFF
-	TRBV10-3	-	TRBJ1-5	TGTCGAAATCAGCCCCAGCATTTT	CRNQPQHF
-	TRBV9	TRBD1	TRBJ2-3	TGTGCCAGCAGCGGGGGACAGACCACAGATACGCAGTATTTT	CASSGGQTTDTQYF
-	TRBV10-3	-	TRBJ1-1	TGTGCCATCAGTGGGGACGTCATGAACACTGAAGCTTTCTTT	CAISGDVMNTEAFF
-	TRBV5-1	-	TRBJ1-3	TGCGCCAGCAGCTTGGAGGGGGGGTCTGGAAACACCATATATTTT	CASSLEGGSGNTIYF
-	TRBV25-1	TRBD1	TRBJ1-6	TGTGCCACCACGACAGGGAATAGGTCACCCCTCCACTTT	CATTTGNRSPLHF
-	TRBV25-1	-	TRBJ2-3	TGTGCCAGCAACCCCGGTACAGATACGCAGTATTTT	CASNPGTDTQYF
once	TRBV7-9	-	TRBJ2-1	TGTGCCAGCTCACGCAATGAGCAGTTCTTC	CASSRNEQFF
-	TRBV9	TRBD1	TRBJ2-5	TGTGCCAGCAGCGTATCCCCCCAGGGGGAAGAGACCCAGTACTTC	CASSVSPQGEETQYF
-	TRBV10-1	-	TRBJ1-1	TGCGCCAGCATCGGCTATGAAGCTTTCTTT	CASIGYEAFF
-	TRBV5-1	-	TRBJ2-5	TGCGCCAGCAGCTTGGGAGCTGGCCCGGACGTAGAGACCCAGTACTTC	CASSLGAGPDVETQYF
-	TRBV6-4	TRBD2	TRBJ2-1	TGTGCCAGCAAGGGGACTAGCGGGTCCAATGAGCAGTTCTTC	CASKGTSGSNEQFF
few	TRBV28	TRBD1	TRBJ1-1	TGTGCCAGCAGTACAGGACAGGGGGCGAATCGGGACACTGAAGCTTTCTTT	CASSTGQGANRDTEAFF
-	TRBV7-3	-	TRBJ2-1	TGTGCCAGCAGCTTAGGCTACAATGAGCAGTTCTTC	CASSLGYNEQFF
once	TRBV3-1/TRBV3-2	-	TRBJ1-2	TGTGCCAGCAGCCAAGGTTTAGGATCCACATCGATAGGCTACACCTTC	CASSQGLGSTSIGYTF
-	TRBV5-1	TRBD2	TRBJ2-3	TGCGCCAGCAGCTTGGGGGGACTAGCGGGGAGCACAGATACGCAGTATTTT	CASSLGGLAGSTDTQYF
-	TRBV19	TRBD1	TRBJ2-7	TGTGCCAGTAGTCGTGGGACAGAACCTTACGAGCAGTACTTC	CASSRGTEPYEQYF
-	TRBV30	-	TRBJ2-3	TGTGCCTGGAGTGTACGGGGGCAGGATCCGGGTACGCAGTATTTT	CAWSVRGQDPGTQYF
-	TRBV3-1/TRBV3-2	-	TRBJ2-5	TGTGCCAGCAGCCAAGTATGGGGGGTGTTATTAGGAGAGACCCAGTACTTC	CASSQVWGVLLGETQYF